This entry lists 9 T cell receptor beta chains sequenced from one sample in a study of CD8 T cells in Susac syndrome. Reverse transcription used roughly 0.45 to 1 ug RNA and random hexamers. From the immunoSEQ multiplex PCR reads, TCRdb called clonotypes with MiXCR, one entry per CDR3 protein. Of just over 150,000 distinct CDR3 sequences detected, approximately 95% appear once; the ten largest clones hold 0.16%. Sequenced material: CD4+ T cells from PBMCs. All receptors derive from a human donor with Susac syndrome.

The rearrangement links TRBV3-1 to TRBJ2-3; 15 nucleotides agree with TRBD2. This CDR3 spans 20 amino acids. Germline V gives CDR1 LGHDT, CDR2 YNNKEL (reference sequence). The junction had 16 bases not matched to a gene; V was cut back by 7 bases and J by 2 bases. CDR3 DNA sequence: TGTGCCAGCACCCATGGACTTGGGACTAGCGGGGGGCGACTCACAGATACGCAGTATTTT. Translating it yields CASTHGLGTSGGRLTDTQYF.

The CDR3 DNA follows: TGCAGTGCTACCAGGCCTTTCCTATACAATGAGCAGTTCTTC. Its translation is CSATRPFLYNEQFF. This rearrangement joins TRBV20-1 to TRBJ2-1; D is unresolved. V was cut by 4 bases and J by 4 bases, with 14 bases left in between. This CDR3 is 14 amino acids long. Germline assignment: CDR1 DFQATT and CDR2 SNEGSKA (reference sequence).

The rearrangement joins TRBV27 to TRBJ2-3; D remains ambiguous. The CDR3 sequence is 15 residues long. V was trimmed by 3 bases and J by 1 base, leaving 11 bases between them. Germline V CDR1 and CDR2: MNHEY, SMNVEV (reference sequence). The CDR3 DNA is TGTGCCAGCAGTTTCTACAGCGTCGGCACAGATACGCAGTATTTT. This codes for CASSFYSVGTDTQYF.

This clonotype was found once. The rearrangement joins TRBV5-4 to TRBJ2-1, with 12 bases that match TRBD2. This CDR3 contains 16 residues. Germline lookup yields CDR1 SGHNT and CDR2 YYREEE (reference sequence). Unmatched junction bases numbered 3, after V lost 5 bases and J lost 0 bases. The CDR3 DNA sequence: TGTGCCAGCAGGCTAGCGGGGGGGGCCTCCTACAATGAGCAGTTCTTC. Translation gives CASRLAGGASYNEQFF.

The CDR3 DNA is TGCAGTGGGGGCTTCGGGGGGGGCCGCCGCTACGAGCAGTACTTC. Translated: CSGGFGGGRRYEQYF. The rearrangement joins TRBV20-1 to TRBJ2-7; TRBD2 aligns across 8 bases. CDR1 is DFQATT and CDR2 is SNEGSKA in the germline V gene (reference sequence). CDR3 length: 15 residues. After removal of 7 bases from V and 3 bases from J, the junction contained 14 bases not matched to a gene.

The genes are TRBV6-5 and TRBJ1-6, with TRBD1 as a possible D gene (5 bases). Germline-derived CDR1 and CDR2 are MNHEY and SVGAGI. V lost 2 bases and J 7 bases, leaving 9 bases between the germline ends. The CDR3 has 14 residues. The CDR3 loop reads CASSYGRGNSPLHF. Written as DNA, the CDR3 is TGTGCCAGCAGTTACGGACGGGGGAATTCACCCCTCCACTTT.

The gene calls are TRBV2 and TRBJ2-1; 9 bases are shared with TRBD1. Germline CDR1 is SNHLY and CDR2 is FYNNEI. The CDR3 has 14 amino acids. The junction had 11 bases not matched to a gene; V was cut back by 10 bases and J by 7 bases. The CDR3, as DNA: TGTGCCACCGGGGGGACAGGGACCCTAAATGAGCAGTTCTTC. Its translation: CATGGTGTLNEQFF.

The V gene is TRBV20-1, the J gene TRBJ2-4; D call uncertain. V was shortened by 8 bases and J by 0 bases, with 14 bases between the two germline ends. CDR1 and CDR2 (germline): DFQATT, SNEGSKA (reference sequence). The CDR3 consists of 14 residues. In DNA, the CDR3 is TGCAGTTCTCTCCCGGGCGGAGCCAAAAACATTCAGTACTTC. The encoded protein is CSSLPGGAKNIQYF.

The chain links TRBV25-1 to TRBJ2-7; the D is unclear. The CDR3 covers 12 residues. Trimming shortened V by 3 bases and J by 10 bases, and 13 bases separated the two germline ends. The germline CDR1 and CDR2 sequences are MGHDK and SYGVNS. CDR3 residues: CASSDVANEQYF. The CDR3 DNA sequence: TGTGCCAGCAGTGATGTTGCAAATGAACAGTACTTC.